The 26 T cell receptor beta chains listed next were all sequenced from one sample in a study of T cell therapy after organ transplantation. Regarding time point: 4-8 weeks after completion of therapy. TCRdb's table, derived via immunoSEQ multiplex PCR, lists solely in-frame clones and lacks some. The table records just under 20,000 clones, approximately 85% of them present only once. These TCRs are of unknown antigen specificity. Sequences were derived from CD8+ T cells from blood, sampled after autologous CMV-specific T cell therapy. These receptors were collected from a human patient who had received a solid organ transplant and had CMV disease. Certain T cells may be donor cells from the graft.

The table lists this clone with a few counts. The rearrangement links TRBV13 to TRBJ1-6; TRBD1 matches 8 bases. V was clipped by 3 bases and J by 7 bases; unmatched bases: 2. Germline V gene sequence: CDR1 PRHDT, CDR2 FYEKMQ (reference sequence). There are 14 residues in the CDR3. As DNA, the CDR3 is TGTGCCAGCAGCTTCGGACAGGGCAATTCACCCCTCCACTTT. Encoded protein: CASSFGQGNSPLHF. Using reference TRBV13 and TRBJ1-6 for the parts outside the CDR3, the full variable domain is AAGVIQSPRHLIKEKRETATLKCYPIPRHDTVYWYQQGPGQDPQFLISFYEKMQSDKGSIPDRFSAQQFSDYHSELNMSSLELGDSALYFCASSFGQGNSPLHFGNGTRLTVT.

This sequence joins TRBV10-1 and TRBJ2-5, with 7 positions matching TRBD1. Unmatched junction bases numbered 8, after V lost 2 bases and J lost 2 bases. Germline V lookup: CDR1 WNHNN, CDR2 SYGVQD (reference sequence). CDR3 size: 16 residues. The CDR3 loop reads CASSETGVGSQETQYF. The DNA of the CDR3 is TGCGCCAGCAGTGAGACAGGGGTGGGGTCACAAGAGACCCAGTACTTC.

The DNA for the CDR3 is TGTGCCAGCAGTGAAGGGCAGGGCAATGAAAAACTGTTTTTT. As protein: CASSEGQGNEKLFF. The J gene is TRBJ1-4, the V gene TRBV6-1; D is perhaps TRBD1 (5 bases). Germline V gives CDR1 MNHNS, CDR2 SASEGT. Trimming stripped 1 base from V and 5 bases from J, with 8 bases between. This CDR3 comprises 14 residues.

This clone was found once. Other DNA sequences in the same sample also yield this CDR3. The rearrangement joins TRBV15 to TRBJ1-2; D unresolved. V dropped 1 base and J dropped 4 bases, with 10 bases sitting between them. Germline V gene data show CDR1 as LNHNV and CDR2 as YYDKDF (reference sequence). The CDR3 is 14 residues long. CDR3: CATSRVEGSYGYTF. In DNA, the CDR3 is TGTGCCACCAGCAGAGTTGAAGGATCCTATGGCTACACCTTC.

The chain joins TRBV6-1 to TRBJ2-5, with a possible D match to TRBD1 (5 bases). The CDR3 sequence is 13 residues long. Germline V CDR1 and CDR2: MNHNS, SASEGT. Trimming left V 7 bases short and J 3 bases short, with 12 bases between. CDR3 region: CASIVDNEETQYF. The CDR3 nucleotides are TGTGCCAGCATTGTGGACAACGAAGAGACCCAGTACTTC.

The rearrangement uses TRBV4-1 and TRBJ1-2, with no clear D. Germline loops: CDR1 MGHRA, CDR2 YSYEKL. With 2 bases removed from V and 4 bases from J, the gap between germline ends came to 14 bases. The CDR3 length is 15 residues. The CDR3 nucleotides read TGCGCCAGCAGCCAATTGGTCGGCTCTAGCTATGGCTACACCTTC. It is translated as CASSQLVGSSYGYTF.

The chain recombines TRBV7-9 with TRBJ1-1; D ambiguous. Germline V gene lookup returns CDR1 SEHNR and CDR2 FQNEAQ (reference sequence). V lost 1 base and J 3 bases, leaving 12 bases between the germline ends. CDR3 size: 15 residues. The CDR3 protein is CASSLGFTAYTEAFF. CDR3 coding DNA: TGTGCCAGCAGCTTAGGTTTTACAGCTTACACTGAAGCTTTCTTT. Looking up the rest from reference TRBV7-9 and TRBJ1-1 gives the full variable domain: DTGVSQNPRHKITKRGQNVTFRCDPISEHNRLYWYRQTLGQGPEFLTYFQNEAQLEKSRLLSDRFSAERPKGSFSTLEIQRTEQGDSAMYLCASSLGFTAYTEAFFGQGTRLTVV.

This clone showed up just a few times. The rearrangement links TRBV15 to TRBJ1-5; D gene uncertain. The length of the CDR3 is 15 residues. In germline, CDR1 is LNHNV, CDR2 YYDKDF (reference sequence). Trimming removed 0 bases from V and 6 bases from J, with 12 bases in between. The CDR3 spells CATSRESGFGQPQHF. CDR3 sequence (DNA): TGTGCCACCAGCAGAGAGTCTGGGTTCGGTCAGCCCCAGCATTTT.

The chain recombines TRBV10-2 with TRBJ2-3, with TRBD2 identical over 7 bases. The CDR3 runs 13 residues. V dropped 8 bases and J dropped 0; count of bases not matched to a gene: 2. CDR1 is WSHSY and CDR2 is SAAADI in the germline V gene. DNA of the CDR3: TGCGCCAGCGCGGGAGCTAGCACAGATACGCAGTATTTT. This gives the protein CASAGASTDTQYF.

This clone was seen more than once but under ten times. The J gene is TRBJ1-1, the V gene TRBV5-5, with a weak D call TRBD1 (6 bases). The length of the CDR3 is 14 residues. Germline values: CDR1 SGHKS, CDR2 YYEKEE (reference sequence). With 2 bases removed from V and 2 bases from J, the gap between germline ends came to 10 bases. CDR3 region: CASSFGTRNTEAFF. The CDR3 DNA follows: TGTGCCAGCAGCTTCGGGACACGAAACACTGAAGCTTTCTTT.

The genes are TRBV7-2 and TRBJ2-1, with 8 bases that match TRBD2. V shed 5 bases and J 6 bases; nucleotides not matched to a gene: 12. The CDR3 is made up of 16 amino acids. The germline V gene encodes CDR1 SGHTA and CDR2 FQGNSA. CDR3 coding DNA: TGTGCCAGCAGCCCCATAAGCGGGAGTGTAGCCAATGAGCAGTTCTTC. It specifies CASSPISGSVANEQFF.

About this clone itself: Germline and junction disagree at one end, which may indicate a read error. The chain joins TRBV14 to TRBJ1-4; TRBD1 might be the D (6 bases). Germline CDR1 is SGHDN and CDR2 is FVKESK. This CDR3 comprises 15 residues. CDR3 DNA: TGTGCCAGCAGCCAAGGGAATACGGCCTTAGGGGGATTGGTTTTT. Translated, it gives CASSQGNTALGGLVF.

This clone is a singleton in its sample. J is TRBJ1-2 and V is TRBV6-6; the D is unclear. Trimming cost V 4 bases and J 8 bases, with 17 bases left between them. CDR3 length: 14 amino acids. The V gene's germline CDR1 is MNHNY and CDR2 SVGAGI (reference sequence). The CDR3 loop is CASSSGSHADGYTF. CDR3 nucleotides: TGTGCCAGCAGTTCCGGGTCCCACGCCGACGGCTACACCTTC.

This chain uses TRBV6-5 with TRBJ1-2; D possibly corresponds to TRBD1 (6 bases). Germline V gene lookup returns CDR1 MNHEY and CDR2 SVGAGI. Trimming stripped 7 bases from V and 5 bases from J, with 17 bases between. The CDR3 spans 14 residues. The CDR3 is CASTPGGARYGYTF. For the CDR3, the DNA is TGTGCCAGCACCCCGGGGGGGGCGCGTTATGGCTACACCTTC.

This clone has only a few counts. V gene TRBV25-1 combines with J gene TRBJ1-6; D possibly corresponds to TRBD1 (5 bases). The CDR3 is 15 residues long. Trimming removed 2 bases from V and 2 bases from J, with 7 bases in between. Germline CDR1 reads MGHDK; CDR2 reads SYGVNS. CDR3 sequence: CASSEGATYNSPLHF. The CDR3 DNA follows: TGTGCCAGCAGTGAAGGGGCCACCTATAATTCACCCCTCCACTTT.

This chain uses TRBV5-6 with TRBJ1-1; D uncertain. The CDR3 totals 14 residues. The germline gives CDR1 SGHDT, CDR2 YYEEEE. Between the trimmed V and J ends, which lost 3 bases and 0 bases, there was a span of 9 bases. CDR3 region: CASSYDFMNTEAFF. For the CDR3, the DNA is TGTGCCAGCAGCTATGACTTTATGAACACTGAAGCTTTCTTT.

The rearrangement uses TRBV6-6 and TRBJ2-5; the D is unclear. V was cut by 1 base and J by 2 bases, with 11 bases left in between. Germline CDR1 MNHNY, CDR2 SVGAGI (reference sequence). This CDR3 has 15 residues. The chain's CDR3 is CASSYWQVYQETQYF. The CDR3 region has the DNA TGTGCCAGCAGTTACTGGCAGGTCTATCAAGAGACCCAGTACTTC.

The J gene is TRBJ2-7, the V gene TRBV19; TRBD2 might be the D (6 bases). Per the germline V gene, CDR1 is LNHDA and CDR2 is SQIVND (reference sequence). Trimming removed 1 base from V and 5 bases from J, with 18 bases in between. CDR3 length: 16 residues. The CDR3 DNA reads as TGTGCCAGTAGTATAGGTGGGATAGGAGGGGAGAACGAGCAGTACTTC. It is translated as CASSIGGIGGENEQYF.

The chain is built from TRBV6-5 and TRBJ1-5, with D maybe TRBD1 (6 bases). V lost 6 bases, J lost 0 bases, and 9 bases lay in between. Looked up from germline, CDR1 is MNHEY and CDR2 is SVGAGI. This CDR3 comprises 14 residues. CDR3: CASRQGYSNQPQHF. Here the CDR3 DNA reads TGTGCCAGCAGACAGGGTTATAGCAATCAGCCCCAGCATTTT.

This clone was recorded once. The J gene is TRBJ1-3, the V gene TRBV6-5; D gene uncertain. Trimming cost V 2 bases and J 3 bases, with 8 bases left between them. Looked up from germline, CDR1 is MNHEY and CDR2 is SVGAGI. There are 14 residues in the CDR3. The CDR3 is CASSYGQSGNTIYF. The CDR3 DNA follows: TGTGCCAGCAGTTACGGGCAAAGTGGAAACACCATATATTTT.

This rearrangement joins TRBV19 to TRBJ1-1; D gene unclear. V was shortened by 2 bases and J by 1 base, with 5 bases between the two germline ends. This CDR3 is built from 13 residues. Germline V CDR1 and CDR2: LNHDA, SQIVND (reference sequence). CDR3 sequence (DNA): TGTGCCAGTAGTATAAGCCAGAACACTGAAGCTTTCTTT. It specifies CASSISQNTEAFF.

The rearrangement uses TRBV13 and TRBJ2-7, with 11 bases identical to TRBD2. This CDR3 has 14 amino acids. Per germline, CDR1 PRHDT and CDR2 FYEKMQ (reference sequence). Unmatched junction bases numbered 3, after V lost 4 bases and J lost 4 bases. The CDR3 protein is CASSSGLAGYEQYF. The DNA of the CDR3 is TGTGCCAGCAGCTCAGGACTAGCGGGTTACGAGCAGTACTTC.

This clone occurred a few times. The chain combines TRBV4-2 with TRBJ2-1; 15 bases agree with TRBD2. With 1 base clipped from V and 8 bases from J, the junction kept 6 bases outside the gene matches. In germline, CDR1 is LGHNA, CDR2 YNFKEQ. There are 17 residues in the CDR3. The CDR3 loop reads CASSQVDGLAGGYEQFF. The CDR3, as DNA: TGTGCCAGCAGCCAAGTCGACGGACTAGCGGGAGGGTATGAGCAGTTCTTC.

With regard to this clone: Other DNA variants within this sample encode the same CDR3. The V call is TRBV19, the J call TRBJ2-5; TRBD1 aligns across 7 bases. The CDR3 contains 15 residues. Germline values: CDR1 LNHDA, CDR2 SQIVND (reference sequence). The junction had 4 bases not matched to a gene; V was cut back by 1 base and J by 2 bases. The CDR3 spells CASSIGYRGQETQYF. CDR3 DNA sequence: TGTGCCAGTAGTATAGGGTACAGGGGACAAGAGACCCAGTACTTC.

This rearrangement joins TRBV30 to TRBJ1-3; D uncertain. The V gene lost 8 bases and the J gene lost 9 bases, with 23 bases spanning the gap. Germline CDR1 GTSNPN, CDR2 SVGIG (reference sequence). The CDR3 is 14 residues long. The CDR3 nucleotides read TGTGCCACGCGGGTAGGGTTCCGACCAGGCACCATATATTTT. Translating gives CATRVGFRPGTIYF. Looking up the rest from reference TRBV30 and TRBJ1-3 gives the full variable domain: SQTIHQWPATLVQPVGSPLSLECTVEGTSNPNLYWYRQAAGRGLQLLFYSVGIGQISSEVPQNLSASRPQDRQFILSSKKLLLSDSGFYLCATRVGFRPGTIYFGEGSWLTVV.

V gene TRBV4-3 combines with J gene TRBJ1-2, with 9 positions matching TRBD1. Losses at the gene ends were 3 bases for V and 4 bases for J; bases not matched to a gene: 12. Germline V gene lookup returns CDR1 LGHNA and CDR2 YSLEER. The CDR3 contains 17 residues. The CDR3 DNA is TGCGCCAGCAGCCAGGCCCCTGGGACAGGGACTTCCTATGGCTACACCTTC. This sequence encodes CASSQAPGTGTSYGYTF.